This T cell receptor (beta chain) was identified in a study of post-analysis software for immune sequencing data. Study information: Both relapsing-remitting and secondary progressive multiple sclerosis featured among the disease courses, as did progressive-relapsing multiple sclerosis.

Germline V gene data show CDR1 as SQVTM and CDR2 as ANQGSEA. Trimming took off 0 bases at V and 8 bases at J, with 5 bases between the two ends. The CDR3 has 11 residues. Concerning this clonotype itself: Its specificity is not known.

Unique molecular identifiers were present in the TCR beta cDNA libraries. TCRdb re-derived calls from the PCR reads in MiXCR, one entry per CDR3 protein. The data contain roughly 410,000 distinct CDR3 sequences, around 37% of them seen just once; the ten biggest clones take up roughly 12%. Study-level findings and limits: TRBV segments more frequent in patients than in controls numbered five and included TRBV5-6, TRBV5-1 and TRBV20-1.

The rearrangement links TRBV29-1 to TRBJ2-1, with D possibly being TRBD1 (5 bases). Sequenced: blood. The clonotype comes from a girl aged 5-17 years with multiple sclerosis. The CDR3 coding sequence is TGCAGCGTTGAAGAGGGGCATGAGCAGTTCTTC. Its protein is CSVEEGHEQFF.